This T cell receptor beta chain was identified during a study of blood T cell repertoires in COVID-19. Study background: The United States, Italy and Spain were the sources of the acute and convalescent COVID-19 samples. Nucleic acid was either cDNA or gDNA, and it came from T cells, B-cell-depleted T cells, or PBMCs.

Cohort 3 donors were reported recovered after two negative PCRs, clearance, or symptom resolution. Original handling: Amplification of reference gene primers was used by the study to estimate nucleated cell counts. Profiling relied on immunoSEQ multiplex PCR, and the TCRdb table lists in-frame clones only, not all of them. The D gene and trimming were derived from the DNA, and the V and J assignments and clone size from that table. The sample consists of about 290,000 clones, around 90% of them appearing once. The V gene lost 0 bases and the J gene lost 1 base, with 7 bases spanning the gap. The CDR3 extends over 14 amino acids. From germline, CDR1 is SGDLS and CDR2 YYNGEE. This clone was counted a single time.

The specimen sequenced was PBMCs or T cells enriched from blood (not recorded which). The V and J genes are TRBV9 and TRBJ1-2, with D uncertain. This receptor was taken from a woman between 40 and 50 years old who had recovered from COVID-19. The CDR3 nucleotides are TGTGCCAGCAGCGTAGACGGAGATAACTATGGCTACACCTTC. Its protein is CASSVDGDNYGYTF.